This T cell receptor (beta chain) was recovered during a study of T cell changes during pregnancy in multiple sclerosis. Only in-frame clones appear in the TCRdb table, and some are missing; sequencing was by immunoSEQ multiplex PCR. Counted here are 25,000 to 30,000 clones, around 90% occurring once; the ten biggest clones make up around 0.6%. The sequences come from CD4+ T cells from peripheral blood mononuclear cells, collected in the first trimester of pregnancy. The TCR was taken from a female donor in good health, enrolled as a control in a pregnancy study.

The CDR3 loop is CASSLEGAETEAFF. CDR3 DNA sequence: TGCGCCAGCAGCTTGGAGGGGGCGGAAACTGAAGCTTTCTTT. J is TRBJ1-1 and V is TRBV5-1; TRBD1 aligns across 7 bases. The length of the CDR3 is 14 residues. Unmatched junction bases numbered 4, after V lost 0 bases and J lost 5 bases. In germline, CDR1 is SGHRS, CDR2 YFSETQ.